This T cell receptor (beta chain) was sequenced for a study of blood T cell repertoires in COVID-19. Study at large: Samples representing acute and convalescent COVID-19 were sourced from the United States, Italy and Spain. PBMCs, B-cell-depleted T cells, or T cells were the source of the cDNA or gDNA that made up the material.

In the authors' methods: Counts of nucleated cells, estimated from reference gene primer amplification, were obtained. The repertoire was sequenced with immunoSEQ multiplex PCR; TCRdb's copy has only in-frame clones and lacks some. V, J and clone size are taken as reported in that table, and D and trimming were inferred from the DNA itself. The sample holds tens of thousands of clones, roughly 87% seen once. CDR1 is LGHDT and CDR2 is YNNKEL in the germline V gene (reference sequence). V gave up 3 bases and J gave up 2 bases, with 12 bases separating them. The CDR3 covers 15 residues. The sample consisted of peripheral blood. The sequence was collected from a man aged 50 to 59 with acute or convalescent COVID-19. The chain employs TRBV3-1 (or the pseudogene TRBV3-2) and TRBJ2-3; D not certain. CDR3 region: CASSHTAGSTDTQYF. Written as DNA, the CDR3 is TGTGCCAGCAGCCATACGGCAGGATCCACAGATACGCAGTATTTT.